The source of this T cell receptor (beta chain) is a study of blood T cells in healthy people across ages. Note on this clonotype: Its antigen is currently unknown.

Using a J-beta primer mix together with a sample-barcoded 5' primer, a second PCR was run for 7 to 11 cycles. TCRdb reanalysed the 5' RACE reads using MiXCR and keeps one entry per CDR3 protein. The sample records about 1 million distinct CDR3 sequences, under 30% being singletons. CDR3 length: 12 amino acids. Germline assignment: CDR1 SQVTM and CDR2 ANQGSEA. The germline V and J ends were trimmed by 2 bases and 6 bases, with 9 bases remaining between them. Findings and limits, study-wide: Roughly linearly, TCR beta diversity per million T cells fell as age increased.

These data were also filed under a second study, of T cells of mothers and their children.

The V and J genes are TRBV29-1 and TRBJ2-3; D could derive from TRBD1 or TRBD2 (6 bases each). The TCR originated in a girl aged 2-10 years in good health. Sequences were obtained from blood. CDR3 coding DNA: TGCAGCGTTGAAACAGGGAGGGATACGCAGTATTTT. Its protein product is CSVETGRDTQYF.